The 31 T cell receptor beta chains given below trace back to one sample, sequenced in a study of blood T cell repertoires in COVID-19. Only in-frame clones appear in the TCRdb table, and some are missing; sequencing was by immunoSEQ multiplex PCR. This table has approximately 81,000 clones, approximately 91% appearing once. Sequencing was performed on peripheral blood. These receptors all come from a man between 65 and 85 years old with active or convalescent COVID-19.

This chain's CDR3 is CASSRIEPTQGNTIYF. DNA for the CDR3: TGTGCCAGCAGCCGGATAGAGCCCACGCAGGGGAACACCATATATTTT. The chain links TRBV4-2 to TRBJ1-3; D is possibly TRBD1 (6 bases). Per the germline V gene, CDR1 is LGHNA and CDR2 is YNFKEQ. The CDR3 spans 16 residues. V lost 4 bases and J lost 7, with 20 bases in between.

The chain has TRBV7-8 and TRBJ2-7, with 8 bases that match TRBD1. CDR3 length: 15 amino acids. CDR1 and CDR2 from the germline V gene are SGHVS and FQNEAQ. Trimming at V came to 5 bases and at J to 6 bases, leaving 12 bases not matched to a gene. CDR3 protein: CASSPTQGARIEQYF. The CDR3 DNA is TGTGCCAGCAGCCCAACCCAGGGGGCGCGAATCGAGCAGTACTTC. Supplemented by reference TRBV7-8 and TRBJ2-7, the full variable domain reads GAGVSQSPRYKVAKRGQDVALRCDPISGHVSLFWYQQALGQGPEFLTYFQNEAQLDKSGLPSDRFFAERPEGSVSTLKIQRTQQEDSAVYLCASSPTQGARIEQYFGPGTRLTVT.

The gene calls are TRBV27 and TRBJ1-1; D call uncertain. Germline CDR1 reads MNHEY; CDR2 reads SMNVEV (reference sequence). The V end was cut by 2 bases, the J end by 4 bases, with 17 bases between. CDR3 length: 16 residues. The CDR3 bases are TGTGCCAGCAGTTTACCTTTGGGAGGGCTTGGCACTGAAGCTTTCTTT. Amino acids: CASSLPLGGLGTEAFF.

The rearrangement uses TRBV24-1 and TRBJ1-5; 7 bases are shared with TRBD1. V trimming: 3 bases; J trimming: 7 bases; junction bases outside the gene matches: 8. CDR1 KGHDR and CDR2 SFDVKD come from the germline V gene. The CDR3 consists of 15 residues. In nucleotides, the CDR3 is TGTGCCACCAGTGATCCTGGACAGGCGGGGCAGCCCCAGCATTTT. Translated: CATSDPGQAGQPQHF.

This chain uses TRBV6-5 with TRBJ1-6, with D possibly matching TRBD1 (6 bases). Germline CDR1 is MNHEY and CDR2 is SVGAGI. Trimming took 10 bases from V and 8 from J, leaving 12 bases between them. The CDR3 is 12 amino acids. The chain's CDR3 is CATGGGHSPLHF. In nucleotides, the CDR3 is TGTGCCACCGGGGGGGGGCATTCACCCCTCCACTTT.

The J gene is TRBJ2-1, the V gene TRBV5-1; 10 bases map to TRBD1. In germline, CDR1 is SGHRS, CDR2 YFSETQ. V gave up 1 base and J gave up 8 bases; unmatched junction bases: 9. CDR3 length equals 16 residues. CDR3 bases: TGCGCCAGCAGCTTGCACGGGACAGGGGCTCTGGATGAGCAGTTCTTC. Its protein is CASSLHGTGALDEQFF.

This chain connects TRBV5-1 to TRBJ2-7, with 7 nucleotides matching TRBD1. The CDR3 runs to 14 residues. The V gene end was trimmed by 4 bases and the J gene end by 1 base; junction bases not matched to a gene: 5. CDR1 is SGHRS, CDR2 YFSETQ, per germline. The CDR3 reads CASSLRDRSYEQYF. CDR3 nucleotide sequence: TGCGCCAGCAGCCTACGGGACAGATCCTACGAGCAGTACTTC.

The gene calls are TRBV29-1 and TRBJ2-3, with D hard to call. V lost 6 bases, J lost 1 base, and 14 bases lay in between. The CDR3 totals 14 residues. The V gene's germline CDR1 is SQVTM and CDR2 ANQGSEA. CDR3 DNA sequence: TGCAGCGTGCCCCACCGTGAGGGCACAGATACGCAGTATTTT. As protein: CSVPHREGTDTQYF.

The gene calls are TRBV7-6 and TRBJ2-1; the match to TRBD2 covers 10 bases. The germline V gene has CDR1 SGHVS and CDR2 FNYEAQ. The CDR3 extends over 15 amino acids. Trimming took 3 bases from V and 3 from J; bases not matched to a gene: 2. The CDR3 loop is CASSFGLADYNEQFF. CDR3 nucleotides: TGTGCCAGCAGCTTCGGACTAGCGGACTACAATGAGCAGTTCTTC.

V gene TRBV7-9 combines with J gene TRBJ2-5, with 7 nucleotides matching TRBD2. This CDR3 region has 18 residues. V dropped 2 bases and J dropped 4; count of bases not matched to a gene: 16. The germline gives CDR1 SEHNR, CDR2 FQNEAQ (reference sequence). The CDR3 region is CASSLRLPGRDRGETQYF. In nucleotides, the CDR3 is TGTGCCAGCAGCTTAAGGCTTCCGGGGAGGGATCGGGGAGAGACCCAGTACTTC.

The V call is TRBV30, the J call TRBJ1-4; maybe TRBD1 (6 bases). V gave up 1 base and J gave up 4 bases, with 10 bases separating them. Germline V gene data show CDR1 as GTSNPN and CDR2 as SVGIG (reference sequence). The CDR3 is 14 residues long. The CDR3 sequence is CAWSGTAHNEKLFF. CDR3 sequence (DNA): TGTGCCTGGAGTGGGACAGCTCATAATGAAAAACTGTTTTTT.

The CDR3 coding sequence is TGTGCCAGCTCGACTAGCGGATCCTACGAGCAGTACTTC. Protein: CASSTSGSYEQYF. The chain employs TRBV2 and TRBJ2-7; 9 bases are a match to TRBD2. The germline CDR1 and CDR2 sequences are SNHLY and FYNNEI. This CDR3 has 13 residues. V trimming: 8 bases; J trimming: 1 base; junction bases outside the gene matches: 3.

The chain combines TRBV9 with TRBJ1-4; TRBD1 matches at 8 bases. This CDR3 spans 14 amino acids. CDR1 is SGDLS, CDR2 YYNGEE, per germline. With V trimmed by 4 bases and J by 5 bases, 4 bases remained unmatched. The CDR3 DNA reads as TGTGCCAGCAGCCCACAGGGGGTCAATGAAAAACTGTTTTTT. Its translation is CASSPQGVNEKLFF.

The gene calls are TRBV24-1 and TRBJ2-1, with 8 bases aligning to TRBD2. V lost 3 bases, J lost 3 bases, and 6 bases stayed unmatched. Germline V gives CDR1 KGHDR, CDR2 SFDVKD. This CDR3 is built from 16 residues. The CDR3 nucleotides read TGTGCCACCAGTGATCCAAGCGGGGGCCTCTACAATGAGCAGTTCTTC. The encoded protein is CATSDPSGGLYNEQFF.

This rearrangement joins TRBV6-5 to TRBJ1-1; D is ambiguous. V lost 8 bases to trimming and J lost 1 base, with 8 bases between them. The CDR3 sequence is 12 residues long. CDR1 is MNHEY and CDR2 is SVGAGI in the germline V gene. The CDR3 DNA follows: TGTGCCAGCGCGACGGGGAACACTGAAGCTTTCTTT. This gives the protein CASATGNTEAFF.

This rearrangement joins TRBV3-1 (or the pseudogene TRBV3-2) to TRBJ1-6; D uncertain. V dropped 4 bases and J dropped 8 bases, with 9 bases sitting between them. The CDR3 runs to 13 residues. From germline, CDR1 is LGHDT and CDR2 YNNKEL (reference sequence). CDR3 nucleotides: TGTGCCAGCAGCCCCCGTACGGATTCACCCCTCCACTTT. It specifies CASSPRTDSPLHF.

The rearrangement uses TRBV6-5 and TRBJ1-1, with a weak D call TRBD1 (6 bases). V lost 7 bases to trimming and J lost 0 bases, with 9 bases between them. Looked up from germline, CDR1 is MNHEY and CDR2 is SVGAGI. The CDR3 has 13 amino acids. CDR3 coding DNA: TGTGCCAGCACCGACAGGTTGAACACTGAAGCTTTCTTT. Its translation is CASTDRLNTEAFF.

The chain combines TRBV5-4 with TRBJ2-7, with D maybe TRBD1 (6 bases). The germline V and J ends were trimmed by 7 bases and 0 bases, with 14 bases remaining between them. This CDR3 has 14 residues. The germline V gene encodes CDR1 SGHNT and CDR2 YYREEE (reference sequence). In DNA, the CDR3 is TGTGCCAGCGCCCCGGAACAGGGCTCCTACGAGCAGTACTTC. It yields the protein CASAPEQGSYEQYF.

The chain has TRBV5-1 and TRBJ1-6; 8 nucleotides agree with TRBD1. The CDR3 totals 17 residues. Germline CDR1 reads SGHRS; CDR2 reads YFSETQ. The junction had 10 bases not matched to a gene; V was cut back by 1 base and J by 7 bases. CDR3 loop: CASSLSPSGGRNSPLHF. The CDR3 coding sequence is TGCGCCAGCAGCTTGTCTCCTTCAGGGGGCAGGAATTCACCCCTCCACTTT.

This chain uses TRBV27 with TRBJ1-6; no clear D gene. V lost 0 bases to trimming and J lost 8 bases, with 5 bases between them. Germline loops: CDR1 MNHEY, CDR2 SMNVEV (reference sequence). The CDR3 covers 13 residues. This CDR3 is CASSLSDYSPLHF. The CDR3, as DNA: TGTGCCAGCAGTTTATCCGACTATTCACCCCTCCACTTT.

The rearrangement uses TRBV9 and TRBJ1-1, with 7 bases fitting TRBD1. Germline assignment: CDR1 SGDLS and CDR2 YYNGEE. The CDR3 loop spans 15 amino acids. The ends lost 3 bases at V and 2 bases at J; junction bases unmatched: 7. Here the CDR3 reads CASSAGQRVNTEAFF. CDR3 nucleotide sequence: TGTGCCAGCAGCGCGGGACAGCGGGTAAACACTGAAGCTTTCTTT.

The chain employs TRBV20-1 and TRBJ2-7, with a tentative D call TRBD2 (6 bases). Trimming removed 3 bases at V and 0 bases at J, with 15 bases between. Germline V lookup: CDR1 DFQATT, CDR2 SNEGSKA (reference sequence). The CDR3 spans 15 residues. The CDR3: CSASRAGLSSYEQYF. The CDR3 nucleotides are TGCAGTGCTAGTAGGGCGGGACTGAGCTCCTACGAGCAGTACTTC.

CDR3 nucleotides: TGTGCCAGCAGCGTAGATGAGGGAGGGGATGGCTACACCTTC. As protein: CASSVDEGGDGYTF. The V gene is TRBV9, the J gene TRBJ1-2, with a weak D call TRBD1 (5 bases). CDR3 length: 14 residues. In germline, CDR1 is SGDLS, CDR2 YYNGEE. V was pared by 0 bases and J by 6 bases, with 12 bases between.

The chain joins TRBV19 to TRBJ2-7, with 7 bases fitting TRBD1. This CDR3 has 15 residues. With 5 bases clipped from V and 2 bases from J, the junction kept 9 bases outside the gene matches. CDR1 and CDR2 from the germline V gene are LNHDA and SQIVND (reference sequence). The CDR3 region is CASSAWDQGAYEQYF. CDR3 in DNA: TGTGCCAGTAGTGCGTGGGATCAGGGGGCCTACGAGCAGTACTTC.

The J gene is TRBJ2-1, the V gene TRBV7-2; possible D gene TRBD2, 6 bases. CDR1 and CDR2 from the germline V gene are SGHTA and FQGNSA. The CDR3 is 16 residues long. The V end lost 1 base, the J end lost 0 bases, and 10 bases lay between the germline ends. The CDR3 region is CASSLVRGSSYNEQFF. The CDR3 DNA sequence: TGTGCCAGCAGCTTAGTACGGGGGAGCTCCTACAATGAGCAGTTCTTC.

This clone was recorded once. The chain employs TRBV29-1 and TRBJ1-4, with D perhaps matching TRBD1 (6 bases). CDR3 length: 13 amino acids. Trimming removed 2 bases from V and 8 bases from J, with 12 bases in between. Germline lookup yields CDR1 SQVTM and CDR2 ANQGSEA. CDR3 in amino acids: CSVELGGDEKLFF. CDR3 nucleotides: TGCAGCGTTGAATTAGGGGGAGACGAAAAACTGTTTTTT.

The J gene is TRBJ1-3, the V gene TRBV24-1; D is possibly TRBD1 (6 bases). This CDR3 contains 15 residues. Germline CDR1 is KGHDR and CDR2 is SFDVKD. Trimming removed 3 bases from V and 2 bases from J, with 10 bases in between. The CDR3 sequence is CATSDPRQAGNTIYF. In DNA form, the CDR3 reads TGTGCCACCAGTGATCCTCGACAGGCTGGAAACACCATATATTTT.

The chain employs TRBV4-3 and TRBJ2-3; the match to TRBD1 covers 7 bases. The CDR3 contains 16 residues. V gave up 1 base and J gave up 4 bases; unmatched junction bases: 8. Per germline, CDR1 LGHNA and CDR2 YSLEER. CDR3 DNA: TGCGCCAGCAGCCAAGGGGACAGACTATTTGCAGATACGCAGTATTTT. Translated: CASSQGDRLFADTQYF.

The rearrangement links TRBV28 to TRBJ1-6; 9 positions match TRBD1. V lost 3 bases, J lost 3 bases, and 3 bases stayed unmatched. CDR1 and CDR2 (germline): MDHEN, SYDVKM. The CDR3 runs to 16 residues. The CDR3 sequence is CASSLLGQGYNSPLHF. In nucleotides, the CDR3 is TGTGCCAGCAGTTTGTTGGGACAGGGCTATAATTCACCCCTCCACTTT.

This rearrangement joins TRBV30 to TRBJ1-1; 8 nucleotides align to TRBD1. Germline CDR1 and CDR2: GTSNPN and SVGIG (reference sequence). The J segment lost 3 bases and the V segment lost 7 bases, leaving 13 bases of the junction unmatched. The CDR3 is 15 amino acids. The DNA of the CDR3 is TGTGCCTACACGACAGGGGTCGGCGTGTACACTGAAGCTTTCTTT. Translating it yields CAYTTGVGVYTEAFF.

The rearrangement links TRBV18 to TRBJ1-5; 9 bases align to TRBD1. The length of the CDR3 is 13 residues. The germline V gene encodes CDR1 KGHSH and CDR2 LQKENI. V gave up 6 bases and J gave up 7 bases; unmatched junction bases: 4. Here the CDR3 DNA reads TGTGCCAGCTCGGGGGGACAGGGACAGCCCCAGCATTTT. This encodes CASSGGQGQPQHF.